This record concerns one T cell receptor beta chain sequence. These data belong to a study of blood T cell repertoires in COVID-19. For the study at large: Samples of COVID-19 (acute and convalescent) were obtained from the United States, Italy and Spain. Sources were T cells, B-cell-depleted T cells, or PBMCs; the material itself was cDNA or gDNA.

A Seattle source enrolled patients during active infection and followed them longitudinally. V was pared by 6 bases and J by 0 bases, with 3 bases of the junction left unmatched. This CDR3 region has 15 residues. Germline V gene lookup returns CDR1 MNHEY and CDR2 SVGEGT. Per the original data handling: Amplified reference gene primers provided the basis for estimating nucleated cell counts. Assay used: immunoSEQ multiplex PCR; TCRdb lists only in-frame clones, some missing. Clone size and V and J calls were adopted from that table, with D and trimming inferred from the DNA. The table has 84,000 or so clones, about four fifths seen once.

The TCR originated in a man aged 65 to 79 with COVID-19, enrolled during active disease. The rearrangement uses TRBV6-2 or TRBV6-3 and TRBJ2-3; 10 bases line up with TRBD2. The specimen was peripheral blood. The DNA of the CDR3 is TGTGCCAGCAGCAGACTAGCGGGCAGCACAGATACGCAGTATTTT. The encoded protein is CASSRLAGSTDTQYF.